This TCR beta chain was documented in a study of Ad26.COV2.S vaccination and SARS-CoV-2 variants. Study conclusions and caveats: Vaccinees showed greater spike-specific TCR breadth than placebo recipients.

Worth noting for this clone: The antigen is unknown.

The CDR3 runs to 15 residues. Germline V lookup: CDR1 MNHEY, CDR2 SMNVEV (reference sequence). V dropped 0 bases and J dropped 5; count of bases not matched to a gene: 4. Treatment of the sample: some 20 received Ad26.COV2.S at low or high dose, single or two shots; 5 received placebo; per-sample allocation not given. Specimen acquisition occurred on day 63 following the initial vaccine or placebo injection. Immunization relied on an Ad26 vector, which expressed Wuhan-strain SARS-CoV-2 spike. Sequenced by immunoSEQ multiplex PCR; TCRdb stores in-frame clones only, minus some. The sample holds some 370,000 clones, around 82% seen once.

The J gene is TRBJ1-3, the V gene TRBV27; 7 nucleotides align to TRBD1. The material sequenced was peripheral blood, taken in a trial of Ad26.COV2.S vaccine versus placebo. This TCR was sampled from a person between 18 and 65 years old who received the Ad26.COV2.S COVID-19 vaccine or a placebo. The CDR3 coding sequence is TGTGCCAGCAGTTTATCAGGACAGGCCCGAAACACCATATATTTT. It is translated as CASSLSGQARNTIYF.